This TCR beta chain derives from a study of radiation and T cells in renal cell carcinoma (dated by TCRdb to about 2020). Describing the broader study: In total, 53 samples underwent TCR beta sequencing: about 26 tumors plus 27 peripheral blood samples. The final blood draw took place at 4 weeks after radiation, the same time as nephrectomy. A total of 4,016,671 unique CDR3 nucleotide sequences, encoding roughly 2.7 million unique CDR3 amino acid sequences, were found across all 55 or so samples. Overall results and qualifications from the work: An increase in top tumor clonotypes in blood was observed from baseline to 2 weeks post-radiation, followed by contraction by 4 weeks, which was taken to suggest transient expansion of tumor-resident clones. Because pretreatment tumor biopsies were not available, the baseline intratumoral presence of clonotypes could not be determined. With a single-armed trial design, the study had no way to address how radiation dose or scheduling affects the TCR repertoire. Blood repertoire dynamics were not followed beyond 4 weeks after treatment.

As for this clone: Its antigen has not been determined. Per-base qualities were not stored, and no clone one base away is much larger. Within the sample, other DNA sequences also encode this same CDR3.

TCR beta libraries were generated from genomic DNA with the immunoSEQ kit, following the manufacturer's recommendations. Library preparation used a first multiplex PCR with proprietary primers, then a second PCR adding unique barcodes, with bead cleanups after each round. Each sample batch included a kit-provided positive control reaction and a negative control reaction. The final libraries were assessed on an Agilent 4200 TapeStation D1000 ScreenTape, pooled by volume, and quantified by qPCR. Sequencing was performed on an Illumina NextSeq500 with a MidOutput 150-cycle cartridge, and 156 Read1 and 15 Index1 cycles were run with kit custom primers. The pooled library was loaded at approximately 0.97 pM with about 21% PhiX control spiked in. As for the original processing: Vendor-processed data were analyzed in R, with a clonotype defined as all T cells sharing the same CDR3 nucleotide sequence. In the clone abundance analyses, frequencies in each sample were normalized to that sample's 10,000 most abundant clones. Public T cell clones, which averaged fewer than five per sample, were excluded before analysis. An abundance difference of at least 32-fold between compartments was the criterion for calling clonotypes tumor-enriched or baseline blood-enriched. A beta-binomial differential abundance model was applied to find clonotypes that expanded or contracted between blood time points. Tumor-blood repertoire similarity was measured with the Baroni-Urbani and Buser coefficient, and groups were compared using two-tailed Wilcoxon tests in R. TCRdb holds this immuneACCESS table with in-frame rearrangements only. Some clones are missing; in checked studies, unresolved V genes explain under half, and the rest has no known cause. V, J and clone size derive from that table, while D and trimming were established from the DNA sequence. In this sample the table shows around 180,000 clones, roughly nine tenths of which occur a single time. About 11% of the sample is in the top ten clones.

From its cysteine to its phenylalanine, the CDR3 spans 16 amino acids. The read is trimmed to its CDR3 DNA, 48 bases read in frame from base 1. The CDR1 and CDR2 encoded by the germline V gene (reference sequence) are SGHNT and YYREEE. Trimming accounts for 0 bases at V and 1 base at J, while the number of junction bases matched to no gene is 4. Per the publication, the time point label means: blood 4 weeks post-SBRT, at nephrectomy. What this sample's treatment or condition label stands for: 15 Gy SBRT to primary tumor, nephrectomy 4 weeks later. Samples were obtained from a clinical trial, in which 15 Gy stereotactic body radiation therapy was delivered to primary renal cell carcinomas and nephrectomy was performed 4 weeks later. Serial peripheral blood from radiation-treated patients was sampled at baseline, 2 weeks and 4 weeks after SBRT to track tumor-enriched clonotypes. Every patient's renal cell carcinoma showed clear cell pathology. Genomic DNA for TCR sequencing was prepared using the QIAamp DNA Blood Mini Kit (Qiagen). The analyses included only samples that passed all quality control checks.

The sequence derives from a woman in her forties or fifties with renal cell carcinoma. Sequencing used blood, obtained from a patient whose treatment included radiotherapy and nephrectomy. Recombination joined TRBV5-4 with TRBJ2-5, and TRBD2 matches 9 of the central bases. DNA sequence: TGTGCCAGCAGCTTGGGTCCAGCGGGGGGCCAAGAGACCCAGTACTTC. Its coded protein is CASSLGPAGGQETQYF.